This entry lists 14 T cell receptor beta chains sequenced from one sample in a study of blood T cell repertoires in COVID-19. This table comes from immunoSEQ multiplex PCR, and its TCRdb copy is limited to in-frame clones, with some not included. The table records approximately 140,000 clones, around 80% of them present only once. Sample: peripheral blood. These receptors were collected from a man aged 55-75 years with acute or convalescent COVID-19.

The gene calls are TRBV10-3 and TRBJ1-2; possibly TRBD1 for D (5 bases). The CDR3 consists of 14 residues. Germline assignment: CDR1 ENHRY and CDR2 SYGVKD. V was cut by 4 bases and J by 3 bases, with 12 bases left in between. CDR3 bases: TGTGCCATCAGTGTGGGACCGGGAGACTATGGCTACACCTTC. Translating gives CAISVGPGDYGYTF.

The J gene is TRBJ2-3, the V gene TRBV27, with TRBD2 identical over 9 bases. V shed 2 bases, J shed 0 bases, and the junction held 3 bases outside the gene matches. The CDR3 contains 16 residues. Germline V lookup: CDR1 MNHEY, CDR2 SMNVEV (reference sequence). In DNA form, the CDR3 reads TGTGCCAGCAGTTTAAGGGGACTAGCTAGCACAGATACGCAGTATTTT. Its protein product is CASSLRGLASTDTQYF.

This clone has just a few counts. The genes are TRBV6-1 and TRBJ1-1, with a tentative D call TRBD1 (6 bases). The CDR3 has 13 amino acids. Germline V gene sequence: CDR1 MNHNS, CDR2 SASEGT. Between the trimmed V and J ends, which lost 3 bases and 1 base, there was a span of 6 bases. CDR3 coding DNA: TGTGCCAGCAGTGAGACAGGGAACACTGAAGCTTTCTTT. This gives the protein CASSETGNTEAFF.

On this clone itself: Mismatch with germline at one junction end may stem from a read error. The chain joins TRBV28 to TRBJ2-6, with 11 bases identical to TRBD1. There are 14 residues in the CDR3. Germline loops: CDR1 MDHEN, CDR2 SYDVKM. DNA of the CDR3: TGTGCCAGCAGGGGGACAGGGGGGGACAACGTCCTGACTTTC. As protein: CASRGTGGDNVLTF.

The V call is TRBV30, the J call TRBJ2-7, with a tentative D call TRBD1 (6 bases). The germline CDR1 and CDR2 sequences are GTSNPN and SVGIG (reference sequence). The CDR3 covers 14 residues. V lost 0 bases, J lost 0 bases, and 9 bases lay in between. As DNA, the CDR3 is TGTGCCTGGAGTGTACAGACAGGCTCCTACGAGCAGTACTTC. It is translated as CAWSVQTGSYEQYF. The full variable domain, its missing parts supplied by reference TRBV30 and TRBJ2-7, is SQTIHQWPATLVQPVGSPLSLECTVEGTSNPNLYWYRQAAGRGLQLLFYSVGIGQISSEVPQNLSASRPQDRQFILSSKKLLLSDSGFYLCAWSVQTGSYEQYFGPGTRLTVT.

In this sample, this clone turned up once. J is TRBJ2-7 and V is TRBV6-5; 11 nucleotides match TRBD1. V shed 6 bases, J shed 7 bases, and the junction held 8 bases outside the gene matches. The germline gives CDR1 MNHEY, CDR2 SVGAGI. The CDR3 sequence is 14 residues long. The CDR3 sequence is CASSSDRGLGEQYF. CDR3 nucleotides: TGTGCCAGCAGCTCGGACAGGGGGCTGGGAGAGCAGTACTTC.

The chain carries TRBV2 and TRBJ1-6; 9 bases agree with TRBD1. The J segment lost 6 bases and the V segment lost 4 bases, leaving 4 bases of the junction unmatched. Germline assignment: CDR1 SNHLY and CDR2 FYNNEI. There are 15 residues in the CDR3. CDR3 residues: CASSAGQGTNSPLHF. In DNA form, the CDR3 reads TGTGCCAGCAGTGCGGGACAGGGCACTAATTCACCCCTCCACTTT.

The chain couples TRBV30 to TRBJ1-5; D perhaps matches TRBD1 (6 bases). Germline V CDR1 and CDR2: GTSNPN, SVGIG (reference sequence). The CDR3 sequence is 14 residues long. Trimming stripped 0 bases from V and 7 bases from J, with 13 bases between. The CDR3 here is CAWSVGGYRQPQHF. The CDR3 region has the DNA TGTGCCTGGAGTGTAGGGGGATACCGCCAGCCCCAGCATTTT.

In nucleotides, the CDR3 is TGCAGCCTTCTTGTGGGGGGTGAGCAGTTCTTC. It is translated as CSLLVGGEQFF. This chain links TRBV20-1 with TRBJ2-1; D possibly corresponds to TRBD2 (6 bases). The V gene's germline CDR1 is DFQATT and CDR2 SNEGSKA (reference sequence). CDR3 size: 11 residues.

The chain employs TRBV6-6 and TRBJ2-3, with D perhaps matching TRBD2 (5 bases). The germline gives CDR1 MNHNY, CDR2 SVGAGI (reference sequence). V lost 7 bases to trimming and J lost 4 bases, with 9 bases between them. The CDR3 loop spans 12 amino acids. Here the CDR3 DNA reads TGTGCCAGCACCCCGGGGTCAGATACGCAGTATTTT. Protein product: CASTPGSDTQYF.

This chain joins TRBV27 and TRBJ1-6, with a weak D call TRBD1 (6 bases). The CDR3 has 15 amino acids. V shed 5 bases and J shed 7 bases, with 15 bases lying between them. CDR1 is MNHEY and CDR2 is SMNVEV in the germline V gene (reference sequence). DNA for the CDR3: TGTGCCAGCAGTGGCCTGGGGGCGGTAAATTCACCCCTCCACTTT. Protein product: CASSGLGAVNSPLHF.

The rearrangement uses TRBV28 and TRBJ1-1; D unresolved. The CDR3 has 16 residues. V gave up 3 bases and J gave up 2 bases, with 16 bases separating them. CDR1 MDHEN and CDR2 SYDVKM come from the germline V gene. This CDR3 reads CASSFPSGRLNTEAFF. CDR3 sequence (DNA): TGTGCCAGCAGTTTCCCCTCAGGTAGATTAAACACTGAAGCTTTCTTT.

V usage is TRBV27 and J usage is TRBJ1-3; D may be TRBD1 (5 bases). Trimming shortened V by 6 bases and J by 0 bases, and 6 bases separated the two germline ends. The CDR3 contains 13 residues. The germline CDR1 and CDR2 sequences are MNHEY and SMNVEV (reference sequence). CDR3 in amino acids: CASRDSSGNTIYF. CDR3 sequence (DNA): TGTGCCAGCAGAGACAGCTCTGGAAACACCATATATTTT.

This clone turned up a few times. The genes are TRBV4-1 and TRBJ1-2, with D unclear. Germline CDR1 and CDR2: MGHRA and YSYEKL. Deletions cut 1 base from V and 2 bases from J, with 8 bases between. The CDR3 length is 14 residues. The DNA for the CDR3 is TGCGCCAGCAGCCAAGTAACGGGGAACTATGGCTACACCTTC. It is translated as CASSQVTGNYGYTF.